Presented here are 25 T cell receptor beta chains from one specimen sequenced in a study of CD8+ T cells in alopecia areata. As to treatment: oral pan-JAK inhibitor, 5-10 mg twice daily. RNA extraction and reverse transcription yielded cDNA as sequencing template. This table comes from immunoSEQ multiplex PCR, and its TCRdb copy is limited to in-frame clones, with some not included. In the table there are about 160,000 clones, 50% to 70% of which are singletons. The source was CD4+ T cells sorted from blood, collected at week 4, from a patient treated with tofacitinib. Source of these receptors: a human donor with alopecia areata.

CDR3 loop: CSAPWAYGYTF. CDR3 DNA: TGCAGTGCCCCTTGGGCTTATGGCTACACCTTC. V and J are TRBV20-1 and TRBJ1-2; D gene ambiguous. V lost 6 bases and J lost 5, with 10 bases in between. Germline CDR1 DFQATT, CDR2 SNEGSKA (reference sequence). This CDR3 region has 11 residues.

This clone was recorded a few times. The chain is built from TRBV30 and TRBJ1-3, with a tentative D call TRBD1 (6 bases). V was shortened by 8 bases and J by 0 bases, with 20 bases between the two germline ends. Germline V gene lookup returns CDR1 GTSNPN and CDR2 SVGIG (reference sequence). The CDR3 loop spans 16 amino acids. The CDR3 DNA sequence: TGTGCCGGGGGCCGGCATTCGTTGTACTCTGGAAACACCATATATTTT. It yields the protein CAGGRHSLYSGNTIYF.

CDR3 region: CASSPRQDEQYF. The CDR3 DNA reads TGTGCCAGCTCACCCAGACAGGACGAGCAGTACTTC. This chain links TRBV18 with TRBJ2-7, with TRBD1 as a possible D gene (6 bases). The CDR3 has 12 residues. With 3 bases removed from V and 5 bases from J, the gap between germline ends came to 8 bases. The germline V gene has CDR1 KGHSH and CDR2 LQKENI.

The V gene is TRBV30, the J gene TRBJ1-6; no definite D call. Germline V CDR1 and CDR2: GTSNPN, SVGIG (reference sequence). The germline V and J ends were trimmed by 1 base and 6 bases, with 7 bases remaining between them. This CDR3 comprises 13 residues. CDR3: CAWSALVNSPLHF. The CDR3 bases are TGTGCCTGGAGTGCCCTCGTTAATTCACCCCTCCACTTT. The variable domain in full, with the rest retrieved from reference TRBV30 and TRBJ1-6, is SQTIHQWPATLVQPVGSPLSLECTVEGTSNPNLYWYRQAAGRGLQLLFYSVGIGQISSEVPQNLSASRPQDRQFILSSKKLLLSDSGFYLCAWSALVNSPLHFGNGTRLTVT.

The chain recombines TRBV7-8 with TRBJ1-6; no firm D call. Germline CDR1 and CDR2: SGHVS and FQNEAQ. Trimming cost V 3 bases and J 7 bases, with 7 bases left between them. The CDR3 length is 13 residues. The CDR3 region is CASSFGENSPLHF. The CDR3 DNA sequence: TGTGCCAGCAGCTTCGGGGAGAATTCACCCCTCCACTTT.

J is TRBJ2-1 and V is TRBV29-1; a weak D match, TRBD2 (6 bases). V dropped 4 bases and J dropped 8 bases, with 12 bases sitting between them. CDR1 is SQVTM, CDR2 ANQGSEA, per germline. This CDR3 has 12 amino acids. The CDR3 region has the DNA TGCAGCGTTGTAGGAGGGAACCATGAGCAGTTCTTC. This sequence encodes CSVVGGNHEQFF.

This clone has only a few counts. The junction shows a germline mismatch at one end, possibly a read error. The chain couples TRBV7-7 to TRBJ1-1; 10 nucleotides line up with TRBD1. In germline, CDR1 is SSHAT, CDR2 FNYEAQ (reference sequence). CDR3 size: 13 residues. CDR3 sequence: CASSARTGGEAFF. CDR3 DNA: TGTGCTAGCAGCGCCCGGACAGGGGGTGAAGCTTTCTTT.

This chain links TRBV30 with TRBJ1-5; unclear D gene. The V gene's germline CDR1 is GTSNPN and CDR2 SVGIG (reference sequence). The length of the CDR3 is 13 residues. Deletions cut 2 bases from V and 5 bases from J, with 10 bases between. CDR3 amino acids: CAWSPQPHQPQHF. CDR3 coding DNA: TGTGCCTGGAGTCCACAACCCCATCAGCCCCAGCATTTT.

This clone has more than one count but fewer than ten. The rearrangement joins TRBV15 to TRBJ2-7; D uncertain. This CDR3 is 13 amino acids long. Between the trimmed V and J ends, which lost 3 bases and 5 bases, there was a span of 11 bases. From germline, CDR1 is LNHNV and CDR2 YYDKDF (reference sequence). CDR3 bases: TGTGCCACCAGCAGTAAGAGGCGGAACGAGCAGTACTTC. Amino acids: CATSSKRRNEQYF.

In the case of this clone: Other DNA sequences in this specimen translate into the identical CDR3. V usage is TRBV15 and J usage is TRBJ1-2, with D possibly matching TRBD1 (6 bases). This CDR3 has 13 residues. Germline V CDR1 and CDR2: LNHNV, YYDKDF (reference sequence). V was cut by 1 base and J by 8 bases, with 11 bases left in between. This chain's CDR3 is CATSRGQGYGYTF. In DNA, the CDR3 is TGTGCCACCAGCAGAGGCCAGGGGTACGGCTACACCTTC.

In this sample, this clone turned up once. The chain combines TRBV15 with TRBJ1-6; D is possibly TRBD1 (6 bases). V lost 6 bases, J lost 9 bases, and 9 bases lay in between. CDR1 is LNHNV and CDR2 is YYDKDF in the germline V gene (reference sequence). CDR3 length equals 12 residues. Here the CDR3 reads CATRADSSPLHF. CDR3 in DNA: TGTGCCACCAGGGCGGACAGTTCACCCCTCCACTTT.

The CDR3 is CSVEDLEGFPDTQYF. CDR3 nucleotides: TGCAGCGTTGAAGATCTGGAGGGGTTCCCAGATACGCAGTATTTT. This sequence joins TRBV29-1 and TRBJ2-3, with D perhaps matching TRBD2 (6 bases). This CDR3 has 15 residues. Deletions cut 0 bases from V and 4 bases from J, with 14 bases between. In germline, CDR1 is SQVTM, CDR2 ANQGSEA.

This clone was observed a single time. The CDR3 protein is CASSSVLQGALGYTF. The CDR3, as DNA: TGTGCCAGCAGTTCGGTCTTACAGGGGGCGCTTGGCTACACCTTC. This sequence joins TRBV2 and TRBJ1-2; 9 bases match TRBD1. This CDR3 is 15 amino acids long. Germline V gene lookup returns CDR1 SNHLY and CDR2 FYNNEI. The J segment lost 7 bases and the V segment lost 5 bases, leaving 11 bases of the junction unmatched. Complete variable domain (other parts from reference TRBV2 and TRBJ1-2): EPEVTQTPSHQVTQMGQEVILRCVPISNHLYFYWYRQILGQKVEFLVSFYNNEISEKSEIFDDQFSVERPDGSNFTLKIRSTKLEDSAMYFCASSSVLQGALGYTFGSGTRLTVV.

This sequence joins TRBV29-1 and TRBJ1-1; D is uncertain. CDR3 length equals 14 residues. The germline V and J ends were trimmed by 6 bases and 1 base, with 15 bases remaining between them. Germline values: CDR1 SQVTM, CDR2 ANQGSEA. This chain's CDR3 is CSVDKGSGNTEAFF. Written as DNA, the CDR3 is TGCAGCGTGGATAAAGGGTCGGGGAACACTGAAGCTTTCTTT.

V and J are TRBV4-2 and TRBJ1-2; the match to TRBD1 covers 7 bases. The V segment lost 3 bases and the J segment 3 bases; nucleotides outside the gene matches: 4. CDR1 LGHNA and CDR2 YNFKEQ come from the germline V gene. This CDR3 has 14 residues. The DNA for the CDR3 is TGTGCCAGCAGCCATACAGGGGCCGACTATGGCTACACCTTC. Protein product: CASSHTGADYGYTF.

The chain links TRBV7-2 to TRBJ1-2; D may be TRBD1 (5 bases). This CDR3 comprises 12 residues. Germline CDR1 SGHTA, CDR2 FQGNSA. V lost 5 bases, J lost 7 bases, and 11 bases lay in between. CDR3 nucleotide sequence: TGTGCCAGCAGCCCCGGGAGGGGTGGCTACACCTTC. Its protein product is CASSPGRGGYTF.

The V gene is TRBV30, the J gene TRBJ2-7, with D possibly being TRBD1 (6 bases). CDR1 GTSNPN and CDR2 SVGIG come from the germline V gene (reference sequence). This CDR3 comprises 11 residues. V was trimmed by 3 bases and J by 6 bases, leaving 9 bases between them. The CDR3 loop is CAWSRTAEQYF. CDR3 sequence (DNA): TGTGCCTGGAGCCGGACAGCCGAGCAGTACTTC.

This clone was picked up a small number of times. The chain carries TRBV29-1 and TRBJ2-7; D possibly corresponds to TRBD1 (5 bases). V was shortened by 0 bases and J by 0 bases, with 9 bases between the two germline ends. CDR3 size: 14 residues. Germline V gene data show CDR1 as SQVTM and CDR2 as ANQGSEA. CDR3 coding DNA: TGCAGCGTTGAAGAGGCAGGGTTCTCCTACGAGCAGTACTTC. This sequence encodes CSVEEAGFSYEQYF.

This clone showed up just once. V is TRBV5-1 and J is TRBJ1-2; TRBD1 matches at 9 bases. Germline CDR1 and CDR2: SGHRS and YFSETQ. After removal of 2 bases from V and 3 bases from J, the junction contained 8 bases not matched to a gene. The length of the CDR3 is 16 residues. The CDR3 reads CASSLRGQGQDYGYTF. The CDR3 DNA reads TGCGCCAGCAGCTTACGTGGACAGGGGCAGGACTATGGCTACACCTTC.

This chain links TRBV15 with TRBJ1-5, with 7 bases that match TRBD1. The germline V gene encodes CDR1 LNHNV and CDR2 YYDKDF (reference sequence). V shed 2 bases and J 3 bases; nucleotides not matched to a gene: 10. The CDR3 runs 17 residues. The DNA for the CDR3 is TGTGCCACCAGCAGACCAAGACAGGGATCGTACAATCAGCCCCAGCATTTT. It specifies CATSRPRQGSYNQPQHF. The whole variable domain, remainder taken from reference TRBV15 and TRBJ1-5, is DAMVIQNPRYQVTQFGKPVTLSCSQTLNHNVMYWYQQKSSQAPKLLFHYYDKDFNNEADTPDNFQSRRPNTSFCFLDIRSPGLGDTAMYLCATSRPRQGSYNQPQHFGDGTRLSIL.

The chain uses TRBV29-1 and TRBJ1-2; TRBD1 matches at 11 bases. CDR1 SQVTM and CDR2 ANQGSEA come from the germline V gene. The CDR3 extends over 14 amino acids. After removal of 3 bases from V and 7 bases from J, the junction contained 7 bases not matched to a gene. The CDR3 here is CSVDSRTGGGGYTF. For the CDR3, the DNA is TGCAGCGTTGACTCCAGGACAGGGGGCGGTGGCTACACCTTC.

The rearrangement links TRBV5-1 to TRBJ2-5; 7 bases are a match to TRBD1. The V gene end was trimmed by 4 bases and the J gene end by 1 base; junction bases not matched to a gene: 4. Looked up from germline, CDR1 is SGHRS and CDR2 is YFSETQ. The CDR3 totals 14 residues. The CDR3 sequence: CASSPGQLQETQYF. CDR3 DNA: TGCGCCAGCAGCCCGGGACAGCTCCAAGAGACCCAGTACTTC.

This rearrangement joins TRBV18 to TRBJ2-5; 8 bases are a match to TRBD1. The CDR3 length is 16 residues. V lost 6 bases and J lost 0; bases outside the gene matches: 9. The V gene's germline CDR1 is KGHSH and CDR2 LQKENI. DNA for the CDR3: TGTGCCAGCTCGCCTACCGGGACAGGCAACCAAGAGACCCAGTACTTC. It specifies CASSPTGTGNQETQYF.

The rearrangement uses TRBV15 and TRBJ1-5, with D hard to call. From germline, CDR1 is LNHNV and CDR2 YYDKDF (reference sequence). V lost 5 bases and J lost 7, with 18 bases in between. The CDR3 consists of 15 residues. The CDR3 DNA is TGTGCCACCAGCGGACCCGCTGCGGAGAGACAGCCCCAGCATTTT. Its translation: CATSGPAAERQPQHF.

The J gene is TRBJ1-5, the V gene TRBV18, with 8 bases that match TRBD1. The germline V gene encodes CDR1 KGHSH and CDR2 LQKENI. The CDR3 has 12 amino acids. Unmatched junction bases numbered 5, after V lost 3 bases and J lost 13 bases. CDR3 DNA sequence: TGTGCCAGCTCACCTAGGACAGGGAGACAGCATTTT. Its protein product is CASSPRTGRQHF.